The 6 T cell receptor beta chains below all came from one sample that was sequenced in a study of CD8 T cells in Susac syndrome. With random hexamers, roughly 0.45 to 1 ug RNA was reverse transcribed. TCRdb analysed the immunoSEQ multiplex PCR reads with MiXCR anew, one entry per CDR3 protein. The data contain some 180,000 distinct CDR3 sequences, over 85% of them singletons. The sample consisted of CD4+ T cells from PBMCs. The receptor source for this set is a human donor in good health.

A single count supports this clonotype. Compared with germline, one end of the junction differs, possibly owing to a read error. The chain joins TRBV7-7 to TRBJ1-2; no clear D. The germline gives CDR1 SSHAT, CDR2 FNYEAQ (reference sequence). The CDR3 runs 13 residues. CDR3 sequence: CASSLVGVDGYTF. As DNA, the CDR3 is TGTGCTAGCAGCTTAGTAGGTGTCGATGGCTACACCTTC.

The V gene is TRBV20-1, the J gene TRBJ2-6; D remains unclear. Germline V gene sequence: CDR1 DFQATT, CDR2 SNEGSKA (reference sequence). V lost 5 bases to trimming and J lost 0 bases, with 11 bases between them. This CDR3 has 15 amino acids. This chain's CDR3 is CSAHPAPSGANVLTF. The DNA for the CDR3 is TGCAGTGCTCACCCCGCCCCCTCTGGGGCCAACGTCCTGACTTTC.

The chain carries TRBV5-1 and TRBJ2-7, with unresolved D. The germline CDR1 and CDR2 sequences are SGHRS and YFSETQ. Between the trimmed V and J ends, which lost 4 bases and 1 base, there was a span of 12 bases. The CDR3 is 14 amino acids. Here the CDR3 reads CASSPGSRSYEQYF. The CDR3 DNA is TGCGCCAGCAGCCCAGGTTCCCGATCCTACGAGCAGTACTTC.

The chain carries TRBV7-2 and TRBJ1-2; the D gene is possibly TRBD1 (5 bases). Trimming removed 5 bases from V and 4 bases from J, with 17 bases in between. CDR1 and CDR2 (germline): SGHTA, FQGNSA. The CDR3 sequence is 15 residues long. The CDR3 is CASSPGDSGGYGYTF. The DNA for the CDR3 is TGTGCCAGCAGCCCGGGGGATTCCGGGGGCTATGGCTACACCTTC.

The chain recombines TRBV9 with TRBJ1-2; 8 positions agree with TRBD1. This CDR3 has 14 residues. CDR1 SGDLS and CDR2 YYNGEE come from the germline V gene. V dropped 4 bases and J dropped 4; count of bases not matched to a gene: 6. The CDR3 nucleotides read TGTGCCAGCAGCCCCGGACAGGGACTCTATGGCTACACCTTC. Its translation is CASSPGQGLYGYTF.

The CDR3, as DNA: TGTGCCAGCAGCTTAGGATTTGGTACCTACAATGAGCAGTTCTTC. Translation: CASSLGFGTYNEQFF. This chain uses TRBV7-2 with TRBJ2-1; no firm D call. Germline V gene lookup returns CDR1 SGHTA and CDR2 FQGNSA. This CDR3 is 15 amino acids long. Trimming removed 1 base from V and 2 bases from J, with 9 bases in between.